The 19 T cell receptor beta chains presented below share a single source sample, sequenced in a study of T-cell memory formation after mild COVID-19. TCRdb reprocessed the 5' RACE reads with MiXCR, giving one entry per CDR3 protein. The sample holds approximately 100,000 distinct CDR3 sequences, 15% to 20% seen once. The specimen sequenced was PBMCs or a T cell subset sorted from them (not recorded which). These receptors all stem from an adult woman who had mild COVID-19 (a few samples of this study predate the infection). Cell type and time point are not known.

This clonotype was counted between two and nine times. The chain employs TRBV11-2 and TRBJ1-2; TRBD1 matches 9 bases. CDR3 size: 17 residues. Germline V gene data show CDR1 as SGHAT and CDR2 as FQNNGV. Trimming cost V 5 bases and J 4 bases; bases outside gene matches: 14. The CDR3 DNA is TGTGCCAGCAGCAGATCCCCCGGGACAGGGTTATTCTATGGCTACACCTTC. This codes for CASSRSPGTGLFYGYTF.

V gene TRBV20-1 combines with J gene TRBJ2-1; D tentatively fits TRBD1 or TRBD2 (5 bases each). This CDR3 spans 15 amino acids. Germline V gene lookup returns CDR1 DFQATT and CDR2 SNEGSKA (reference sequence). Deletions cut 0 bases from V and 6 bases from J, with 15 bases between. The CDR3 sequence: CSARDFGAGTNEQFF. CDR3 nucleotides: TGCAGTGCTAGAGATTTCGGGGCTGGGACCAATGAGCAGTTCTTC.

This clonotype was observed a handful of times. The V and J genes are TRBV2 and TRBJ2-1; no clear D. This CDR3 is built from 15 residues. The V gene's germline CDR1 is SNHLY and CDR2 FYNNEI. V lost 11 bases and J lost 3, with 20 bases in between. The CDR3 spells CASRIGLESYNEQFF. CDR3 DNA: TGTGCCTCCAGGATTGGGCTTGAAAGCTACAATGAGCAGTTCTTC.

The chain employs TRBV6-5 and TRBJ1-1; no clear D gene. V dropped 2 bases and J dropped 0 bases, with 13 bases sitting between them. This CDR3 is built from 16 residues. Per germline, CDR1 MNHEY and CDR2 SVGAGI. As DNA, the CDR3 is TGTGCCAGCAGTTACGGTATTGAGACTTTGAACACTGAAGCTTTCTTT. It specifies CASSYGIETLNTEAFF.

This clonotype has ten or more counts. The V call is TRBV5-1, the J call TRBJ2-5; D unresolved. Between the trimmed V and J ends, which lost 4 bases and 4 bases, there was a span of 14 bases. From germline, CDR1 is SGHRS and CDR2 YFSETQ. CDR3 length: 14 amino acids. This chain's CDR3 is CASSGEVPGETQYF. The CDR3 nucleotides are TGCGCCAGCAGCGGGGAAGTCCCGGGAGAGACCCAGTACTTC.

Concerning this clonotype itself: One junction end does not reproduce the germline sequence, and a read error may be involved. The V gene is TRBV30, the J gene TRBJ2-5; weak D call: TRBD2 (6 bases). Germline lookup yields CDR1 GTSNPN and CDR2 SVGIG (reference sequence). CDR3 length equals 14 residues. The CDR3 is CACSTVGGQGTQYF. CDR3 nucleotide sequence: TGTGCCTGCTCGACGGTGGGGGGTCAAGGGACCCAGTACTTC.

V and J are TRBV5-1 and TRBJ1-1; no clear D. This CDR3 region has 15 residues. Deletions cut 4 bases from V and 3 bases from J, with 16 bases between. Germline CDR1 SGHRS, CDR2 YFSETQ. The CDR3 DNA is TGCGCCAGCAGCGCCGACCGGGCACGGGACACTGAAGCTTTCTTT. This codes for CASSADRARDTEAFF. Combining the CDR3 with reference TRBV5-1 and TRBJ1-1 gives the whole variable domain KAGVTQTPRYLIKTRGQQVTLSCSPISGHRSVSWYQQTPGQGLQFLFEYFSETQRNKGNFPGRFSGRQFSNSRSEMNVSTLELGDSALYLCASSADRARDTEAFFGQGTRLTVV.

The chain combines TRBV7-7 with TRBJ2-5; D unresolved. This CDR3 comprises 16 residues. Between the trimmed V and J ends, which lost 6 bases and 3 bases, there was a span of 20 bases. CDR1 and CDR2 from the germline V gene are SSHAT and FNYEAQ (reference sequence). CDR3 protein: CASRRALGIQEETQYF. DNA of the CDR3: TGTGCCAGCAGACGGGCCCTTGGCATACAAGAAGAGACCCAGTACTTC.

The table lists this clonotype with a few counts. The CDR3 DNA reads as TGTGCCAGCAGCTCAGGACTGGTTTACGAGCAGTACTTC. Translation gives CASSSGLVYEQYF. This chain links TRBV7-9 with TRBJ2-7; tentatively, D is TRBD2 (5 bases). Germline CDR1 SEHNR, CDR2 FQNEAQ (reference sequence). V was shortened by 4 bases and J by 4 bases, with 11 bases between the two germline ends. This CDR3 has 13 amino acids.

In this sample, this clonotype turned up a few times. The chain has TRBV5-6 and TRBJ1-1, with D tentatively TRBD1 (5 bases). Germline V gives CDR1 SGHDT, CDR2 YYEEEE. V was shortened by 0 bases and J by 11 bases, with 20 bases between the two germline ends. This CDR3 contains 15 residues. The CDR3 DNA sequence: TGTGCCAGCAGCTTGGACTTGGGACGGGACTATGAGGCTTTCTTT. Amino acid sequence: CASSLDLGRDYEAFF.

In its sample, this clonotype was seen many times. The chain is built from TRBV11-2 and TRBJ2-2, with D tentatively TRBD2 (6 bases). CDR1 SGHAT and CDR2 FQNNGV come from the germline V gene. The CDR3 contains 15 residues. V lost 8 bases, J lost 6 bases, and 19 bases lay in between. The CDR3 DNA sequence: TGTGCCAGCTTTATGGGCGGGGCGTCCGCCGGGGAGCTGTTTTTT. Its translation is CASFMGGASAGELFF.

DNA for the CDR3: TGTGCCACCAGTGATCCCGCGCAGCGGCAGCAGTACTTC. As protein: CATSDPAQRQQYF. The chain links TRBV24-1 to TRBJ2-7; D is perhaps TRBD2 (5 bases). CDR3 length: 13 residues. V was shortened by 3 bases and J by 8 bases, with 13 bases between the two germline ends. Germline CDR1 KGHDR, CDR2 SFDVKD.

V and J are TRBV29-1 and TRBJ2-5; 7 nucleotides match TRBD2. CDR1 SQVTM and CDR2 ANQGSEA come from the germline V gene. V dropped 2 bases and J dropped 1; count of bases not matched to a gene: 13. There are 17 residues in the CDR3. CDR3 sequence (DNA): TGCAGCGTTGAAATTCGGCGTGCGGGGGAAAGCCAAGAGACCCAGTACTTC. Its translation: CSVEIRRAGESQETQYF. The whole variable domain, remainder taken from reference TRBV29-1 and TRBJ2-5, is SAVISQKPSRDICQRGTSLTIQCQVDSQVTMMFWYRQQPGQSLTLIATANQGSEATYESGFVIDKFPISRPNLTFSTLTVSNMSPEDSSIYLCSVEIRRAGESQETQYFGPGTRLLVL.

The CDR3 reads CASSQGLAGGPVGEQYF. CDR3 coding DNA: TGTGCCAGCAGCCAAGGACTAGCGGGAGGGCCTGTCGGCGAGCAGTACTTC. This chain links TRBV7-6 with TRBJ2-7, with 15 bases that match TRBD2. This CDR3 is 17 amino acids long. Germline trimming cut 5 bases from V and 6 bases from J; bases unmatched to any gene: 11. Germline V gene sequence: CDR1 SGHVS, CDR2 FNYEAQ. Based on the CDR3 plus reference TRBV7-6 and TRBJ2-7, the full variable domain is GAGVSQSPRYKVTKRGQDVALRCDPISGHVSLYWYRQALGQGPEFLTYFNYEAQQDKSGLPNDRFSAERPEGSISTLTIQRTEQRDSAMYRCASSQGLAGGPVGEQYFGPGTRLTVT.

V usage is TRBV4-2 and J usage is TRBJ2-3, with 12 bases identical to TRBD2. CDR3 length equals 19 residues. Germline lookup yields CDR1 LGHNA and CDR2 YNFKEQ. V dropped 0 bases and J dropped 3; count of bases not matched to a gene: 10. CDR3 region: CASSQDGRLAGVRTDTQYF. The CDR3 coding sequence is TGTGCCAGCAGCCAAGATGGGAGACTAGCGGGAGTGAGAACAGATACGCAGTATTTT.

This clonotype has a handful of counts. This sequence joins TRBV27 and TRBJ1-1; 10 positions agree with TRBD1. CDR3 length: 11 amino acids. The junction had 3 bases not matched to a gene; V was cut back by 7 bases and J by 10 bases. The germline V gene has CDR1 MNHEY and CDR2 SMNVEV (reference sequence). DNA of the CDR3: TGTGCCAGCAACGACAGGGGGCGAGCTTTCTTT. It translates to CASNDRGRAFF.

This clonotype was counted a few times. V gene TRBV5-6 combines with J gene TRBJ2-7, with D possibly TRBD1 on 6 matching bases. The CDR3 loop spans 14 amino acids. Germline V CDR1 and CDR2: SGHDT, YYEEEE. The V and J ends lost 1 base and 5 bases respectively, with 13 bases between them. CDR3 residues: CASSLTGQWNEQYF. CDR3 nucleotide sequence: TGTGCCAGCAGCTTGACAGGACAGTGGAACGAGCAGTACTTC.

Only a few counts were recorded for this clonotype. The chain combines TRBV6-5 with TRBJ1-2; a possible D gene is TRBD1 (6 bases). From germline, CDR1 is MNHEY and CDR2 SVGAGI. This CDR3 region has 13 residues. Trimming left V 5 bases short and J 4 bases short, with 11 bases between. The CDR3 region has the DNA TGTGCCAGCAGTACGCGGGGGCCCTATGGCTACACCTTC. This encodes CASSTRGPYGYTF.

This clonotype showed up just a few times. This chain links TRBV7-9 with TRBJ2-5; possibly TRBD2 for D (7 bases). The CDR3 spans 15 residues. V was shortened by 5 bases and J by 2 bases, with 15 bases between the two germline ends. Germline-derived CDR1 and CDR2 are SEHNR and FQNEAQ (reference sequence). CDR3: CASSPPGGRQETQYF. Here the CDR3 DNA reads TGTGCCAGCAGCCCCCCCGGGGGGCGGCAAGAGACCCAGTACTTC.